The entry below gives a single T cell receptor beta chain sequence along with its context. Germline V gene data show CDR1 as GTSNPN and CDR2 as SVGIG (reference sequence). J was trimmed by 7 bases and V by 8 bases; bases with no gene match: 6. There are 12 residues in the CDR3. TCRdb keeps only in-frame clones here, not all; method: immunoSEQ multiplex PCR. In the table there are 150,000 to 200,000 clones, about nine tenths of which are singletons. The entry originates in a study of blood T cell repertoires in COVID-19. The origin of this receptor is a woman younger than 30 who had recovered from COVID-19. Material for sequencing was PBMCs or T cells enriched from blood (not recorded which). The rearrangement uses TRBV30 and TRBJ2-2, with TRBD2 identical over 8 bases. In DNA, the CDR3 is TGTGCCGGCCTCCTAGCGGGCGGGGAGCTGTTTTTT. Translated: CAGLLAGGELFF.